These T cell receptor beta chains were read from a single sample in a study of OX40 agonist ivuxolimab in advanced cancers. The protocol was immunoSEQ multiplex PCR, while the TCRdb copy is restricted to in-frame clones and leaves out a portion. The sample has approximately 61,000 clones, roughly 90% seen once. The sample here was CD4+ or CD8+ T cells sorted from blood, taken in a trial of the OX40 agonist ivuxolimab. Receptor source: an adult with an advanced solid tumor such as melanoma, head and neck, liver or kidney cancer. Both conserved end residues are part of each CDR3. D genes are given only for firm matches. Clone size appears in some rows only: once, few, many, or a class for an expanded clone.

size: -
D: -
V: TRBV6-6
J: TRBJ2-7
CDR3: CASSYQGIYEQYF
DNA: TGTGCCAGCAGTTACCAGGGGATCTACGAGCAGTACTTC

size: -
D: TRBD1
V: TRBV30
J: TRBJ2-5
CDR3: CAWSPGTGILETQYF
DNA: TGTGCCTGGAGCCCCGGGACAGGGATTTTAGAGACCCAGTACTTC

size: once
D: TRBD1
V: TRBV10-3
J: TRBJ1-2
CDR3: CAISVGSPGQDFYGYTF
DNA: TGTGCCATCAGTGTAGGATCCCCGGGACAGGATTTCTATGGCTACACCTTC

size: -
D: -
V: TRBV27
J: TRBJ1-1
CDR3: CASMVGGATEAFF
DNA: TGTGCCAGCATGGTCGGGGGGGCTACTGAAGCTTTCTTT

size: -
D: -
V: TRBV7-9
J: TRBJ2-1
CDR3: CASSLGVPNEQFF
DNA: TGTGCCAGCAGCTTAGGGGTTCCCAATGAGCAGTTCTTC

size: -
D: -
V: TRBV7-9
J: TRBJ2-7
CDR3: CASSPPGSYEQYF
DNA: TGTGCCAGCAGCCCCCCCGGTTCCTACGAGCAGTACTTC

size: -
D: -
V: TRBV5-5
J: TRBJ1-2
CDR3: CASSLDSPGVYGYTF
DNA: TGTGCCAGCAGCTTAGACTCCCCAGGGGTTTATGGCTACACCTTC

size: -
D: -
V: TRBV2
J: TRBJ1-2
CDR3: CASSDGDTSGYTF
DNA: TGTGCCAGCAGTGATGGCGACACCTCCGGCTACACCTTC

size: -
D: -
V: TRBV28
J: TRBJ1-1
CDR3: CASSFDVRSEAFF
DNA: TGTGCCAGCAGTTTCGATGTAAGATCTGAAGCTTTCTTT

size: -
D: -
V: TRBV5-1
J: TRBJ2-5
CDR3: CASSLVGYQETQYF
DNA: TGCGCCAGCAGCTTGGTAGGGTACCAAGAGACCCAGTACTTC

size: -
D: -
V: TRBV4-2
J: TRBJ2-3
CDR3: CASSQEGRDSTDTQYF
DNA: TGTGCCAGCAGCCAAGAAGGGCGGGACAGCACAGATACGCAGTATTTT

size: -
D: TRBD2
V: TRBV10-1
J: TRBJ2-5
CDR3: CASSESDGRERKYF
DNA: TGCGCCAGCAGTGAGTCGGATGGGAGGGAGAGGAAGTACTTC

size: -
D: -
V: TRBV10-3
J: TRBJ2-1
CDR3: CAISENLANEQFF
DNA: TGTGCCATCAGTGAGAATCTAGCCAATGAGCAGTTCTTC

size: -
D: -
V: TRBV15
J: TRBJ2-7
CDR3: CATRETGQDSYEQYF
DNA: TGTGCCACCAGAGAGACGGGGCAGGACTCGTACGAGCAGTACTTC

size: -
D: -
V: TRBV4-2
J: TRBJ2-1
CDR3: CASSQDGSVQEQFF
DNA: TGTGCCAGCAGCCAAGATGGGTCAGTGCAAGAGCAGTTCTTC

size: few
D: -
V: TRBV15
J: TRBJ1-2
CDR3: CATSIDQANYGYTF
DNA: TGTGCCACCAGCATTGACCAAGCTAACTATGGCTACACCTTC

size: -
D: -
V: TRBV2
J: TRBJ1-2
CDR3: CARGDTVYGYTF
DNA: TGTGCCAGGGGGGACACCGTCTATGGCTACACCTTC

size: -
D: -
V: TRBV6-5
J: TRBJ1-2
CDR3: CASTNGLYGYTF
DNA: TGTGCCAGCACCAATGGGCTCTATGGCTACACCTTC

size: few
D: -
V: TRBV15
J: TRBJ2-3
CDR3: CATSGDGASTDTQYF
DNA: TGTGCCACCAGCGGTGACGGAGCTAGCACAGATACGCAGTATTTT

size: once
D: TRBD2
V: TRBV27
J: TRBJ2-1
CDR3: CASSLRAGVLGDEQFF
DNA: TGTGCCAGCAGTTTGCGAGCGGGGGTCCTCGGGGATGAGCAGTTCTTC

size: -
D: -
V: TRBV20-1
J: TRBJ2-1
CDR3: CSAKRVNEQFF
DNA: TGCAGTGCTAAGAGGGTCAATGAGCAGTTCTTC

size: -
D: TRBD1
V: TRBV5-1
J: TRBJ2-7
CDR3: CASRYDRAGEQYF
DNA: TGCGCCAGCCGGTATGACAGGGCCGGCGAGCAGTACTTC

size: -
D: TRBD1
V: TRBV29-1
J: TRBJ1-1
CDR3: CSVEKGAGAFF
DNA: TGCAGCGTTGAAAAGGGGGCAGGAGCTTTCTTT

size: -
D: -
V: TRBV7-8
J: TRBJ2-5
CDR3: CASSLGATGGETQYF
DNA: TGTGCCAGCAGCTTAGGGGCCACTGGTGGGGAGACCCAGTACTTC

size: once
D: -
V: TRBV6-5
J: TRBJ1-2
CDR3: CASSLGPYGYTF
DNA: TGTGCCAGCAGCCTCGGGCCTTATGGCTACACCTTC

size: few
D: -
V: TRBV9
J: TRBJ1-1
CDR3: CASSGGGTEAFF
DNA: TGTGCCAGCAGCGGGGGAGGGACTGAAGCTTTCTTT

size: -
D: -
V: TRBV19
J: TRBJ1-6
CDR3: CASSIGQSAYNSPLHF
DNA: TGTGCCAGTAGTATCGGACAGTCGGCCTATAATTCACCCCTCCACTTT

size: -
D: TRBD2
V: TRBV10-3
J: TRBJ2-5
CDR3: CAISSGGASETQYF
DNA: TGTGCCATCAGTAGCGGGGGGGCTTCCGAGACCCAGTACTTC

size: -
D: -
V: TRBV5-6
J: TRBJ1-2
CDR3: CASSLGSGNNGYTF
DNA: TGTGCCAGCAGCTTGGGTTCGGGGAACAATGGCTACACCTTC

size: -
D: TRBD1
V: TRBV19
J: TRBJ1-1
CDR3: CASTGEGASAEAFF
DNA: TGTGCCAGTACAGGCGAGGGGGCGTCCGCTGAAGCTTTCTTT

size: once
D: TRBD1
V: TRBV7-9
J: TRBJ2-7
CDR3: CASSPGQGYLYEQYF
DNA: TGTGCCAGCAGCCCAGGACAGGGCTATCTCTACGAGCAGTACTTC

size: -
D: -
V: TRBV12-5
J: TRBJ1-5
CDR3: CASGLPTGGSNQPQHF
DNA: TGTGCTAGTGGTTTGCCGACGGGGGGGAGCAATCAGCCCCAGCATTTT

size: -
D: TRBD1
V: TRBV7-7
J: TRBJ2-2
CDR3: CASSPGTGARTGELFF
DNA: TGTGCCAGCAGCCCTGGGACAGGGGCCCGGACCGGGGAGCTGTTTTTT

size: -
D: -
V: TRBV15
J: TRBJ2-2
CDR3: CATSNEQSLNTGELFF
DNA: TGTGCCACCAGCAACGAACAATCTTTGAACACCGGGGAGCTGTTTTTT

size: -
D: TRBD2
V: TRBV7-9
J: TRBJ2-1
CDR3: CASSLLTSGAKDEQFF
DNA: TGTGCCAGCAGCTTACTTACTAGCGGGGCTAAGGATGAGCAGTTCTTC

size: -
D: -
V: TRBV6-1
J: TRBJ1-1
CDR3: CASSLRAENTEAFF
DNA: TGTGCCAGCAGCCTGCGGGCAGAAAACACTGAAGCTTTCTTT

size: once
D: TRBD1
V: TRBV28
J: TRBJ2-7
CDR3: CASSLPPGQPYEQYF
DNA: TGTGCCAGCAGTTTGCCCCCGGGACAGCCCTACGAGCAGTACTTC

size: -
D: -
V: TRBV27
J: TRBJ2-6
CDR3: CASSTPYRAGANVLTF
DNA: TGTGCCAGCAGCACGCCCTACAGGGCTGGGGCCAACGTCCTGACTTTC

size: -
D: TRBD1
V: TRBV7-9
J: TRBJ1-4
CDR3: CASSLLLQGGEKLFF
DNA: TGTGCCAGCAGCTTACTCCTACAGGGGGGCGAAAAACTGTTTTTT

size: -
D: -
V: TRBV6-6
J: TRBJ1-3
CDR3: CASSSDGNSGNTIYF
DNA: TGTGCCAGCAGTTCCGACGGTAACTCTGGAAACACCATATATTTT

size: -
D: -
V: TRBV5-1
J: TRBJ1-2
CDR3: CASSLGAPGLFNYGYTF
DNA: TGCGCCAGCAGCTTGGGAGCCCCGGGACTCTTTAACTATGGCTACACCTTC

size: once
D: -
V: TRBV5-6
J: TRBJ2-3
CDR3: CASSLSTDTQYF
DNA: TGTGCCAGCAGCCTTAGCACAGATACGCAGTATTTT

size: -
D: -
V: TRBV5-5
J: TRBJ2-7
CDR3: CASSTGGYEQYF
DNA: TGTGCCAGCAGCACTGGGGGATACGAGCAGTACTTC

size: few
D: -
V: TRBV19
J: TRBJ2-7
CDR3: CASSAPTGPYEQYF
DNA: TGTGCCAGTAGTGCCCCGACAGGCCCCTACGAGCAGTACTTC

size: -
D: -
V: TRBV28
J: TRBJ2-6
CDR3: CASSLRGPGANVLTF
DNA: TGTGCCAGCAGTTTACGAGGACCCGGGGCCAACGTCCTGACTTTC

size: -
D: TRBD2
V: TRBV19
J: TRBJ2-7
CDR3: CASSLYSGGHYEQYF
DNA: TGTGCCAGTAGCCTCTACAGCGGGGGGCACTACGAGCAGTACTTC

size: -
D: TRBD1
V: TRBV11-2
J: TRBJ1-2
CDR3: CASSLARTGISLDYGYTF
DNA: TGTGCCAGCAGCTTAGCGAGGACAGGGATCTCTTTGGACTATGGCTACACCTTC

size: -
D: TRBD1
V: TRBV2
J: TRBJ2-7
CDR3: CASSAGQAYEQYF
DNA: TGTGCCAGCAGCGCGGGACAGGCCTACGAGCAGTACTTC

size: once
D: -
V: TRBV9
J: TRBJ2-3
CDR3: CASSLGGHHTDTQYF
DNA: TGTGCCAGCAGCCTAGGGGGACACCACACAGATACGCAGTATTTT

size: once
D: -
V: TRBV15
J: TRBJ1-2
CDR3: CATWDARYGYTF
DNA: TGTGCCACCTGGGACGCCCGGTACGGCTACACCTTC

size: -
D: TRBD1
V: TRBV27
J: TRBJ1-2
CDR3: CASSSLQGQGRYGYTF
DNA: TGTGCCAGCAGTTCCTTACAAGGACAGGGGAGGTATGGCTACACCTTC

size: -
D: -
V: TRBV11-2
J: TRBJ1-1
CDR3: CASSLPHTEAFF
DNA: TGTGCCAGCAGCTTGCCACACACTGAAGCTTTCTTT

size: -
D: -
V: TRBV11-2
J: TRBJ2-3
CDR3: CASSLSPSTDTQYF
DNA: TGTGCCAGCAGCTTATCCCCTAGCACAGATACGCAGTATTTT

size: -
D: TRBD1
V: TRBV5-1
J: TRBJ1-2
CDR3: CASSLDTGDGYTF
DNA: TGCGCCAGCAGCTTGGATACAGGGGATGGCTACACCTTC

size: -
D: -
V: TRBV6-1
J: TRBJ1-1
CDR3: CASSYGLRNTEAFF
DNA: TGTGCCAGCAGTTATGGCTTGAGGAACACTGAAGCTTTCTTT

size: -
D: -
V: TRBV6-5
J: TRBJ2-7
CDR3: CASSYFSGNSYEQYF
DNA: TGTGCCAGCAGTTACTTTTCGGGGAACTCCTACGAGCAGTACTTC

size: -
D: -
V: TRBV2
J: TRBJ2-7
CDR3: CASLGSHSYEQYF
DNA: TGTGCCAGCTTAGGCTCCCACTCCTACGAGCAGTACTTC

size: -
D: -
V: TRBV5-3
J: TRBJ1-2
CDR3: CASSYPSTAGDGYTF
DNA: TGTGCCAGCAGCTATCCCTCGACAGCGGGTGATGGCTACACCTTC

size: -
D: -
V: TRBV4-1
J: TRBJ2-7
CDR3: CASSSTARGYHEQYF
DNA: TGCGCCAGCAGCTCGACCGCCCGGGGTTACCACGAGCAGTACTTC